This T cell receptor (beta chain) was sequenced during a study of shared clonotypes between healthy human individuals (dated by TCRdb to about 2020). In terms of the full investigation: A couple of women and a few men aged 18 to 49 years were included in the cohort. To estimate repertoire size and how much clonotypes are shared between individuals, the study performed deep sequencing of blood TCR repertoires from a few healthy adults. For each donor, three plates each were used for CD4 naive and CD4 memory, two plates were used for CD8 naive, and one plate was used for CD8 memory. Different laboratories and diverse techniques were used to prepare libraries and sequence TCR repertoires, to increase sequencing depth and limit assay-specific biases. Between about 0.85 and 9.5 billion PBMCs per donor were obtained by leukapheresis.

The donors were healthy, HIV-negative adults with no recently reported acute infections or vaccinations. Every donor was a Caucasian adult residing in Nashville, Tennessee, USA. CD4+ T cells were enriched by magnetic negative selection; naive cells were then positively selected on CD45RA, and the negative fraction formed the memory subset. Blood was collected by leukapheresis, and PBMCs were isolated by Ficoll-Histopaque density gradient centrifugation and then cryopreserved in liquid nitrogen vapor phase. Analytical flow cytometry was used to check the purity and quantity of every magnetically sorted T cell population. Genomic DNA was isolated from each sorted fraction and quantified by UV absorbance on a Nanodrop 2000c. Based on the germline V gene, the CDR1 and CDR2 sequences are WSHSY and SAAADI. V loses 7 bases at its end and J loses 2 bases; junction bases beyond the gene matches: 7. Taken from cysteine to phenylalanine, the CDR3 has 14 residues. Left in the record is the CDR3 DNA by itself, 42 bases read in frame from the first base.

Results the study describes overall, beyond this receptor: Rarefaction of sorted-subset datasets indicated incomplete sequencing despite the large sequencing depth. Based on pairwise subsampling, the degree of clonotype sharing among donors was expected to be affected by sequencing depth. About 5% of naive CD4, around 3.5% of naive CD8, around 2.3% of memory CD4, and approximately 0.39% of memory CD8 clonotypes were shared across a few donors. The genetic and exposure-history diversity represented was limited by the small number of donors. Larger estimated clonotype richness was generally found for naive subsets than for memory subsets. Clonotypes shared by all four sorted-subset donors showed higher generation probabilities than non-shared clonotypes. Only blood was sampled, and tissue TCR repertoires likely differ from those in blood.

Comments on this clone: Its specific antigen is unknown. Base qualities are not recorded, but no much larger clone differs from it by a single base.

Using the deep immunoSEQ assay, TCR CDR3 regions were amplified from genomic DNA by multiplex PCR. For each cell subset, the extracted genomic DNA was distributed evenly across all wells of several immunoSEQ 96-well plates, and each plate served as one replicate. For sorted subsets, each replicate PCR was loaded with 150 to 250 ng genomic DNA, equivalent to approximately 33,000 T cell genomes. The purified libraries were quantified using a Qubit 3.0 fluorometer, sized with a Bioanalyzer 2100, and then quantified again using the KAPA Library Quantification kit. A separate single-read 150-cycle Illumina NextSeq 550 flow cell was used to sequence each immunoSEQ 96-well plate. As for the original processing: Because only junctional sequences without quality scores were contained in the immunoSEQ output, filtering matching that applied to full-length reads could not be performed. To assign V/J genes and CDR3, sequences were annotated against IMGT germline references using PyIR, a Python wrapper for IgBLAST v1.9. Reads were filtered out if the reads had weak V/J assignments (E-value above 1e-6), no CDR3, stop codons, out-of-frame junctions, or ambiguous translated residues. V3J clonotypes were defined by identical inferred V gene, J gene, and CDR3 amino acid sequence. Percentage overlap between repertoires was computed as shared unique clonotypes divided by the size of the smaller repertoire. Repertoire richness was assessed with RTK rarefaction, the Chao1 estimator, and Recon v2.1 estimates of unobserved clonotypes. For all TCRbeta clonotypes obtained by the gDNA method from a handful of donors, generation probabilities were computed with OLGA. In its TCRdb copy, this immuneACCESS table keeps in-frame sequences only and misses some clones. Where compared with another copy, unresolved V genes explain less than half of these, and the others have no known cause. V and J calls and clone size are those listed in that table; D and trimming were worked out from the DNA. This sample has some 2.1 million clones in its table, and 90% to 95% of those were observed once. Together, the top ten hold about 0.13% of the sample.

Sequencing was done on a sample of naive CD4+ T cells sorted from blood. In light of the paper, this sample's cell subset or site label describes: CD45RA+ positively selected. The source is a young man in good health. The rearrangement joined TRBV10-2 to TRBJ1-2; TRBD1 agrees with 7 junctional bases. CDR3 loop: CASNGAGGNYGYTF. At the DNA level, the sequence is TGCGCCAGCAACGGCGCAGGGGGGAACTATGGCTACACCTTC.